This is a list of T cell receptor beta chains from one sample in a study of cytomegalovirus exposure and HLA in healthy donors. Measured with immunoSEQ multiplex PCR; TCRdb has only the in-frame clones, and not every one. Seen here are tens of thousands of clones, more than 80% observed once, and the top ten hold roughly 1.2%. The sequenced material came from PBMCs. Receptors were obtained from a woman between 18 and 29 years old in good health and CMV-seronegative. CDR3s include the opening cysteine and the closing phenylalanine or tryptophan. D genes are given only for firm matches.

d_call j_call v_call cdr3_aa cdr3_nt
. TRBJ1-6 TRBV18 CASSPQGLLGSPLHF TGTGCCAGCTCACCGCAGGGCCTCCTAGGTTCACCCCTCCACTTT
. TRBJ1-5 TRBV6-4 CASSAWAGLNQPQHF TGTGCCAGCAGTGCTTGGGCAGGCTTAAATCAGCCCCAGCATTTT
TRBD1 TRBJ2-3 TRBV29-1 CSVERRTGVTDTQYF TGCAGCGTTGAGCGGCGGACAGGGGTGACAGATACGCAGTATTTT
. TRBJ2-7 TRBV7-9 CASSPGRGKSYEQYF TGTGCCAGCAGTCCCGGCAGGGGCAAGTCCTACGAGCAGTACTTC
TRBD2 TRBJ2-3 TRBV7-9 CASSLRTSGRTDTQYF TGTGCCAGCAGCCTTCGGACTAGCGGCCGCACAGATACGCAGTATTTT
TRBD1 TRBJ2-7 TRBV27 CASSISGTGGWEQYF TGTGCCAGCAGTATATCCGGGACAGGGGGTTGGGAGCAGTACTTC
. TRBJ1-2 TRBV6-5 CASSPDGNYGYTF TGTGCCAGCAGCCCAGACGGGAACTATGGCTACACCTTC
. TRBJ1-1 TRBV6-5 CASSYAKDRPNTEAFF TGTGCCAGCAGTTACGCCAAGGACAGACCGAACACTGAAGCTTTCTTT
TRBD1 TRBJ1-6 TRBV18 CASSPQDRETNSPLHF TGTGCCAGCTCACCCCAGGACAGGGAGACCAATTCACCCCTCCACTTT
TRBD1 TRBJ1-1 TRBV29-1 CSVNRGPEAFF TGCAGCGTCAACAGGGGGCCTGAAGCTTTCTTT
. TRBJ2-3 TRBV28 CASKRGGYTDTQYF TGTGCCAGCAAACGAGGCGGGTACACAGATACGCAGTATTTT
. TRBJ2-3 TRBV19 CASKDSHTDTQYF TGTGCCAGTAAGGACAGCCACACAGATACGCAGTATTTT
. TRBJ2-7 TRBV5-1 CASTRGLGSYEQYF TGCGCCAGTACTAGGGGGTTAGGATCCTACGAGCAGTACTTC
. TRBJ1-4 TRBV11-2 CASSPVWGPLGEKLFF TGTGCCAGCAGCCCGGTGTGGGGCCCTTTGGGCGAAAAACTGTTTTTT
TRBD2 TRBJ2-1 TRBV28 CASTMGASGGAPQFF TGTGCCAGCACCATGGGGGCGAGCGGGGGGGCTCCTCAGTTCTTC
TRBD2 TRBJ2-5 TRBV5-6 CASSWGLEQETQYF TGTGCCAGCAGCTGGGGACTAGAGCAAGAGACCCAGTACTTC
. TRBJ2-2 TRBV7-6 CASSSKPGRGGELFF TGTGCCAGCAGCTCCAAGCCAGGGCGCGGCGGGGAGCTGTTTTTT
TRBD2 TRBJ2-1 TRBV5-6 CASSLSSGWDWDEQFF TGTGCCAGCAGCTTGTCTAGCGGGTGGGATTGGGATGAGCAGTTCTTC
TRBD1 TRBJ1-3 TRBV11-3 CASSSSGTAGAGNTIYF TGTGCCAGCAGCTCGTCCGGGACAGCCGGCGCTGGAAACACCATATATTTT
. TRBJ2-7 TRBV6-5 CASSYVQEAYEQYF TGTGCCAGCAGTTACGTCCAGGAGGCCTACGAGCAGTACTTC
. TRBJ2-4 TRBV6-6 CASSPPVAKNIQYF TGTGCCAGCAGTCCGCCGGTAGCCAAAAACATTCAGTACTTC